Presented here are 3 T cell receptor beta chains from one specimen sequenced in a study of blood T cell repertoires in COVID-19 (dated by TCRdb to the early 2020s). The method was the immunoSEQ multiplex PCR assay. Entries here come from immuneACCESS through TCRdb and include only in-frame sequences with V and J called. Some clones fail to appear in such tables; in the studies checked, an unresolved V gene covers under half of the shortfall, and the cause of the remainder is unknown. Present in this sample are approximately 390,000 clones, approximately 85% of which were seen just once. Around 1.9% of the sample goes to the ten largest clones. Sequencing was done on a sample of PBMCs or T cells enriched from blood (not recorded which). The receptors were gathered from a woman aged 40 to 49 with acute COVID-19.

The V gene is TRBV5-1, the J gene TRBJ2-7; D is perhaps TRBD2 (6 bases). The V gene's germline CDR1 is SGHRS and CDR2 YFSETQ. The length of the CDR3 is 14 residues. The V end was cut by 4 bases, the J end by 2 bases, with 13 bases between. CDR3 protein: CASSIRDLTYEQYF. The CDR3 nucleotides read TGCGCCAGCAGCATCCGGGACTTAACCTACGAGCAGTACTTC. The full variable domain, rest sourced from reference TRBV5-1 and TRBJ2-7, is KAGVTQTPRYLIKTRGQQVTLSCSPISGHRSVSWYQQTPGQGLQFLFEYFSETQRNKGNFPGRFSGRQFSNSRSEMNVSTLELGDSALYLCASSIRDLTYEQYFGPGTRLTVT.

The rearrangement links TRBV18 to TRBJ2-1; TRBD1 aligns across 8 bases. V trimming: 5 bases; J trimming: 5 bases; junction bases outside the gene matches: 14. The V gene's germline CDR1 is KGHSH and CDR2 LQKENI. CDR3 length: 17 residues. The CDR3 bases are TGTGCCAGCTCAACAAGAACCGGGACAGGAGCTAACAATGAGCAGTTCTTC. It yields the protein CASSTRTGTGANNEQFF.

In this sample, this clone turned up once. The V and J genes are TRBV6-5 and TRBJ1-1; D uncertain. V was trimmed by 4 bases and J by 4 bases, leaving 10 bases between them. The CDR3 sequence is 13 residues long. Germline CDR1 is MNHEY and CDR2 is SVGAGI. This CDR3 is CASSSRAGTEAFF. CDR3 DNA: TGTGCCAGCAGTTCACGGGCGGGCACTGAAGCTTTCTTT.